This TCR beta chain was obtained from a study of CD8 T cells in Susac syndrome. Trimming took off 1 base at V and 5 bases at J, with 21 bases between the two ends. CDR3 length equals 17 residues. Germline V gene lookup returns CDR1 LGHDT and CDR2 YNNKEL (reference sequence). RNA in amounts of roughly 0.5 to 1 ug was reverse transcribed with random hexamers. TCRdb used MiXCR to reprocess the immunoSEQ multiplex PCR reads, holding one entry per CDR3 protein. The sample consists of tens of thousands of distinct CDR3 sequences, 93% of them appearing once. Sequencing input: CD8+ T cells from PBMCs. The chain employs TRBV3-1 and TRBJ2-7; a weak D match, TRBD1 (5 bases). The origin of this receptor is a human donor with Susac syndrome. CDR3 bases: TGTGCCAGCAGCCAAGGGGGTCACGCGACAGTTGGGGACGAGCAGTACTTC. As protein: CASSQGGHATVGDEQYF.